This T cell receptor (beta chain) was sequenced in a study of CD4 T cells in relation to SARS-CoV-2 and coronaviruses. On the study more broadly: TCR beta CDR3s were sequenced after 10-day antigen culture of PBMCs. Controls used an HIV-1 Nef peptide pool or no peptide.

With 1 base clipped from V and 11 bases from J, the junction kept 6 bases outside the gene matches. There are 15 residues in the CDR3. CDR1 and CDR2 from the germline V gene are SGHVS and FNYEAQ. Method: immunoSEQ multiplex PCR; TCRdb's copy keeps in-frame clones and lacks some. Of some 28,000 clones in the sample, 74% were seen once. To note about this clone: The target antigen is unknown.

Points from the study as a whole: Samples before the pandemic and after infection were not matched within any donor.

The unexposed donors gave CD4+ T cells in about 2011-2018, prior to COVID-19. Isolation of CD4+ T cells took place after roughly nine days in culture. Testing used SARS-CoV-2 S/N and four cold-coronavirus spikes on unexposed-donor CD4+ T cells, cells permitting. This chain uses TRBV7-6 with TRBJ2-6, with TRBD2 identical over 9 bases. The specimen was CD4+ T cells from PBMCs, cultured in vitro. This receptor was obtained from a human donor in good health. DNA for the CDR3: TGTGCCAGCAGCTTAGTAGTAGCGGGGGATCACGTCCTGACTTTC. Amino acids: CASSLVVAGDHVLTF.